This T cell receptor (beta chain) came from a study of cytomegalovirus exposure and HLA in healthy donors (TCRdb year 2017). About the full investigation: An earlier analysis of under 600 of the donors reported 250 to 300 Gb of sequence data and some 100 million unique TCR beta sequences from about 180 million T cells. Class I and class II HLA loci were covered by the typing at four-digit resolution. A later genetic analysis took genome-wide SNP genotypes for about three fifths of the roughly 700 donors and used that subset as a discovery cohort. Typing coverage varied by locus: roughly 629-640 donors for A, B, C, DRB1 and DQB1; around 560 for DQA1; more than 600 for DPA1; fewer than 480 for DPB1. An early release that covered roughly 600 HLA-typed donors contained about 300 gigabases of sequencing data and 85 million to 100 million unique TCR sequences. The aim of the study was to test whether cataloging public T cell receptors could identify signatures of past pathogen exposure. Among roughly 400 genotyped donors of the cohort, an average of approximately 240,000 unique TCR beta nucleotide sequences were sequenced per donor, around a sixth of them non-productive. Every repertoire in the discovery cohort had been generated on one and the same sequencing platform. The T cell repertoires of several hundred subjects were profiled by immunosequencing and related to cytomegalovirus serostatus. A few DR-DQ haplotypes were treated as single units for association and clustering because of strong linkage in the cohort. In an earlier analysis of 550 to 700 of the donors, high-throughput TCR beta sequencing was used to judge whether each TCR beta V gene segment behaved as functional or pseudogenic. To predict cytomegalovirus infection status, the study brought together high-throughput TCR immunosequencing, statistical association of individual TCRs with disease status, and machine learning. Rather than using new phenotypic data, the later analysis identified candidate immune exposures from TCR beta sequences and from how often those sequences occurred across donors. In a later analysis, previously published TCR beta repertoires from about 640 donors were re-analyzed and high-resolution HLA genotyping was added so that TCR occurrence patterns could be studied. A separate validation cohort of 100 to 150 different subjects was used in addition to the 666-subject first cohort. Of the 350 to 450 genotyped donors, approximately 81% were placed in the genetic ancestry cluster associated with self-reported Caucasian donors. Alongside the repertoire data, information on donor age, sex, ethnicity and CMV serostatus was compiled. The paper as a whole reports these results and caveats: A few of the identified cytomegalovirus-associated TCR beta chains were confirmed in vitro to be specific for cytomegalovirus antigens. Assigning TCR associations to individual alleles was difficult when HLA alleles, especially DR and DQ, strongly co-occurred. Most TCR sequences were seen in very few donors, while some public TCRs were found in many individuals. This cohort had only TCR beta chains sequenced, and the lack of alpha or paired-chain data limited which features could be detected. A cluster of highly shared sequence variants was judged likely to be a technical artifact of the sequencing pipeline. The earlier analysis of approximately 590 of the donors excluded some 16 rarely observed V segments, including chromosome 9 orphons, because counts were too low. An earlier analysis of roughly 570 of the donors showed that most TCR beta V segments appeared in productive rearrangements either about 87% or about 30% of the time, which broadly matched IMGT annotations. In both the original and validation cohorts, the classifier was reported to diagnose cytomegalovirus status with high specificity and sensitivity. In a later genetic analysis, a missense DCLRE1C variant was associated with V-gene and J-gene trimming of TCR beta chains, and the association was replicated in an independent cohort. In a later analysis, most CMV-associated TCR beta chains were found to appear HLA-restricted, with HLA associations seemingly driven largely by CMV exposure. A later analysis reported that several top co-occurrence clusters appeared linked to parvovirus B19, influenza, CMV and Epstein-Barr virus. Because some donors lacked HLA typing at each locus, the association tests relied only on the typed subset. A later analysis found that TCR association rates varied across HLA loci, with DRB1 alleles showing the most associated TCRs and HLA-C alleles the fewest. A further reported finding was that TCR beta sequences accurately predicted the HLA-A and HLA-B alleles for most subjects in the first cohort. For the cohort, immune exposure information was limited to CMV serostatus. According to the authors, the approach could potentially be generalized to other disease states and immunological phenotypes. Because the 87-base-pair reads could not distinguish some IMGT-functional V segments, including TRBV6-2 and TRBV6-3, those segments were excluded. In a later analysis, HLA-associated TCR beta chains showed more clonal expansion and lower generation probabilities than non-associated chains that were equally common. Linkage disequilibrium might explain the correlated functional status among segregating V segments, but an unknown experimental factor could not be excluded. Sequencing depth was assumed to be roughly uniform across donors in the presence/absence analyses, though that assumption may not hold. The study gave a list of about 160 TCR beta chains associated with cytomegalovirus. A later genetic analysis reported fewer N-insertions in productive TCRs among donors in an Asian-associated ancestry cluster than the approximately 700-donor mean. A later analysis associated about 16,000 TCR beta sequences with specific HLA alleles at a false discovery rate of 0.05.

The germline V gene (reference sequence) provides CDR1 LNHDA and CDR2 SQIVND. The V end gives up 2 bases and the J end 2 bases, leaving 8 bases in the junction not matched to a gene. Spanning cysteine to phenylalanine, the CDR3 consists of 17 amino acids. Here the CDR3 DNA is all that survives: 51 bases in frame from base 1. The cohort consisted of 600 to 750 healthy bone marrow donors. All cohort members were sampled while nominally healthy, although unrecorded immune exposures were likely present. The donor was CMV seronegative and belonged to the group of 350 or so seronegative cohort members. Each donor provided a peripheral blood sample, and peripheral blood mononuclear cells were used for TCR beta sequencing. Genomic DNA extraction from the blood cell samples was performed with the Qiagen DNeasy Blood Extraction Kit. Note on this clone: Its antigen has not been determined. Nothing much larger sits one base from this clone, and base qualities are not available.

Library method: the immunoSEQ multiplex PCR assay. A mixture of 60 forward primers for TCR Vbeta segments and 13 reverse primers for TCR Jbeta segments was used in the multiplex PCR. The CDR3 region of rearranged TCR beta genes was amplified from genomic DNA by a multiplex PCR assay. The Illumina HiSeq System was used to sequence the amplified TCR beta libraries as 87-base-pair reads. The published analysis was carried out like this. A later analysis counted about 80 million unique TCR beta chains across the 666 repertoires, and 9.5 million to 11 million of these chains were shared by at least two donors. Raw reads were error-corrected and collapsed into unique sequences by a nearest-neighbor algorithm in which closely related sequences were merged to remove PCR and sequencing errors. V, D and J gene segments were assigned by aligning CDR3 sequences to IMGT reference sequences. For a sequence to be retained, at least a six-nucleotide match to both a V gene segment and a J gene segment was required. Rearrangements were classified as productive when the CDR3 lacked stop codons and remained in frame with V and J, and all other rearrangements were classified as non-productive. Following IMGT convention, CDR3 was defined as the stretch from the second conserved V-encoded cysteine to the conserved J-encoded phenylalanine. The earlier analysis of about 610 of the donors excluded sequences that lacked an unambiguous match to a single V gene segment. An earlier analysis of several hundred of the donors called V segments functional above 56.7% productive rearrangements and segregating when the between-donor standard deviation exceeded 5%. A statistical classification framework was built to diagnose cytomegalovirus status from the catalog of TCR beta chain sequences. A later analysis assigned V and J genes by comparing TCR nucleotide sequences with IMGT/GENE-DB human TR gene sequences. Using the TCRdist pipeline, a later analysis assigned CDR3 sequences along with most-parsimonious VDJ recombination scenarios. A later analysis defined each TCR beta chain by its CDR3 amino acid sequence plus V-gene family, and excluded reads lacking a unique V-gene family. As a way to deal with suspected cross-contamination and a sequencing artifact, a later analysis dropped over 550 nucleotide sequences that were highly shared and had low generation probability. A later analysis calculated a clonal expansion index for each public chain from normalized within-repertoire ranks of inferred template counts. A later analysis computed generation probabilities with a VDJ recombination model fitted to out-of-frame rearrangements, and checked the results against IGoR. In a later analysis, TCR-TCR, TCR-HLA and TCR-CMV co-occurrence was scored with hypergeometric tests, and a repertoire-size bias correction was applied to TCR pairs. False discovery rates were estimated in a later analysis by permuting HLA or CMV assignments 20 times. In a later analysis, co-occurring TCRs were grouped using DBSCAN, and TCRdist sequence similarity was added for clustering within HLA-allele-positive subsets. Repertoires with fewer than 30,000 or more than 120,000 public chains were left out of co-occurrence clustering, as were a few repertoires with anomalous nucleotide sharing. TCRdb took this table from immuneACCESS and kept in-frame rearrangements with V and J called. Such tables lack part of the clones; where checked against another copy, unresolved V genes explain under half of the gap, and the rest is unexplained. V, J and clone size derive from that table, while D and trimming were established from the DNA sequence. The sample has some 150,000 clones on record, approximately 90% of them singletons. Of the sample, more than 4.5% is held by the ten largest clones.

This TCR was sampled from a woman in her 30s in good health and CMV-seronegative. Sequenced sample: PBMCs. The chain employs TRBV19 and TRBJ1-5; 8 of the junction bases match TRBD1. CDR3 sequence: CASSILGQGFRNQPQHF. At the DNA level, the sequence is TGTGCCAGTAGTATACTTGGACAGGGATTTCGCAATCAGCCCCAGCATTTT.